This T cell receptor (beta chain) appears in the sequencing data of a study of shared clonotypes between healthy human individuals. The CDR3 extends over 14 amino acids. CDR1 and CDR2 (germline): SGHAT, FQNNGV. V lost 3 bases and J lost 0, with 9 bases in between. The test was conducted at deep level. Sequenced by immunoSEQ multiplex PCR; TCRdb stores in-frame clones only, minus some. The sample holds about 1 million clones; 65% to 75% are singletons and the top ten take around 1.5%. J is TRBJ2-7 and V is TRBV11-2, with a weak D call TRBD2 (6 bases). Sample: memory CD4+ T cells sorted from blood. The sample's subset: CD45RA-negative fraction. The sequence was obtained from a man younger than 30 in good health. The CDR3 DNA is TGTGCCAGCAGCTTGGCCGGGGGCTCCTACGAGCAGTACTTC. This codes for CASSLAGGSYEQYF.